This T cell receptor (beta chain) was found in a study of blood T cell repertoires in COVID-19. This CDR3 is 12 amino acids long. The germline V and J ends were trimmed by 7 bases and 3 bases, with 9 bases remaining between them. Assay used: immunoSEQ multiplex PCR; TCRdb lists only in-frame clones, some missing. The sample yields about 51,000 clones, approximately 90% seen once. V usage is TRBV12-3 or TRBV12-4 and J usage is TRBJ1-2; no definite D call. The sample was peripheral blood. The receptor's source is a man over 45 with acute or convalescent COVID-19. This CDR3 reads CASTRQDYGYTF. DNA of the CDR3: TGTGCCAGCACCCGGCAGGACTATGGCTACACCTTC.